A single T cell receptor beta chain is shown here with its context. Its antigen remains unknown. Assay: immunoSEQ multiplex PCR; the TCRdb copy retains only in-frame clones and omits some. The repertoire has more than 85,000 clones, 82% of them found once; the top ten carry around 5%. These data are taken from a study of T cell responses to AZD1222 COVID-19 vaccine. Background on the study: Pooling covered second doses at about 4 or about 12 weeks. Study-level results: The span of vaccine-associated CD4 TCRs extended across spike, with dominance at 160-218 and 743-854. Researchers took repertoire samples only after the peak T cell response had come.

Germline V gene data show CDR1 as KGHSH and CDR2 as LQKENI. The CDR3 totals 15 residues. The V and J ends lost 2 bases and 6 bases, in that order; junction bases with no gene match: 7. The chain employs TRBV18 and TRBJ2-3; 8 bases line up with TRBD1. The origin of this receptor is an adult in good health. The sequencing here drew on peripheral blood, taken on day 0 of AZD1222 vaccination. CDR3 coding DNA: TGTGCCAGCTCACCAAGGCAGGGGGCTTCGGATACGCAGTATTTT. Translation gives CASSPRQGASDTQYF.